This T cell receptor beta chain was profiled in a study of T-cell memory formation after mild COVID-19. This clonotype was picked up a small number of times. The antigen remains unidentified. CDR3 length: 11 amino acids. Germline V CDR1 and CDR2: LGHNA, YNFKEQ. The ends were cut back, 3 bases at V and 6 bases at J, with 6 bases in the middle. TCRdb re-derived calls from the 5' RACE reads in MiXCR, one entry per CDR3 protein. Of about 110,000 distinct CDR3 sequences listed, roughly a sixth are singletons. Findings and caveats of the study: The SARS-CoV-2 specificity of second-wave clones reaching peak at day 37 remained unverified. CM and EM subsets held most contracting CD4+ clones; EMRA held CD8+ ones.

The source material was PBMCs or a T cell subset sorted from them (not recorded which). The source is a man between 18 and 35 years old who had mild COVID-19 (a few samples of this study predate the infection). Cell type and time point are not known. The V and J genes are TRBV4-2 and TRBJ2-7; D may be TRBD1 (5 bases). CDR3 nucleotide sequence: TGTGCCAGCAGCCAGGGGCGCGAGCAGTACTTC. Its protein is CASSQGREQYF.